The sequence of this T cell receptor beta chain was determined in a study of cytomegalovirus exposure and HLA in healthy donors. Notes on the study in general: The authors later found TCR association rates varying by HLA locus, with DRB1 most and HLA-C fewest. Highly shared variants forming one cluster were likely a sequencing artifact.

The PCR ran on 60 Vbeta and 13 Jbeta primers. Authors' methods: Among the unique TCR beta chains that a later analysis counted, about 81 million in all, some 10 million were shared. Using immunoSEQ multiplex PCR, the repertoire was profiled, and TCRdb retains in-frame clones only, with some absent. V, J and clone size are those of that table, while D and trimming were read from the DNA. This sample has fewer than 100,000 clones; 60% to 80% occur once, and the top ten carry about 1.2%. For this clone: What it binds is not known.

This CDR3 has 14 residues. The germline V gene encodes CDR1 SQVTM and CDR2 ANQGSEA. V was clipped by 2 bases and J by 2 bases, with 10 bases between them. Sequenced sample: PBMCs. This sequence was found in a female donor in good health and CMV-seronegative. This rearrangement joins TRBV29-1 to TRBJ2-1; no clear D gene. The CDR3 DNA is TGCAGCGTTGAATGGCGGCACACCTACAATGAGCAGTTCTTC. Translated: CSVEWRHTYNEQFF.